The rows below give T cell receptor beta chains drawn from one sample of a study of PD-L1 blockade in urothelial cancer. The data were produced by immunoSEQ multiplex PCR, yet TCRdb's version contains in-frame clones alone and is incomplete. Of 46,000 or so clones in the sample, approximately 86% were seen once. Sequences were derived from PBMCs, sampled around atezolizumab (anti-PD-L1) treatment. These receptors originate from a man aged 60 to 75 with urothelial cancer. The CDR3 runs from the conserved cysteine through the conserved F or W. A D gene is named only where the DNA matches it firmly. Expanded clones get a size class; other rows say once, few or many, or leave the size out.

DNA | CDR3 | V | length | size | D | J
TGTGCCAGCAGCCGGGACACGAATTCCTACGAGCAGTACTTC | CASSRDTNSYEQYF | TRBV11-1 | 14 | few | - | TRBJ2-7
TGTGCCAGTAGATGGACAGGGGGAAGCTACGAGCAGTACTTC | CASRWTGGSYEQYF | TRBV19 | 14 | - | TRBD1 | TRBJ2-7
TGTGCCTGGTCCCCACTAGCGGGGGTCTCCTACGAGCAGTACTTC | CAWSPLAGVSYEQYF | TRBV30 | 15 | - | TRBD2 | TRBJ2-7
TGCGCCAGCAGCCAAGGGGGCGGGGGGGCTTCCACAGATACGCAGTATTTT | CASSQGGGGASTDTQYF | TRBV4-1 | 17 | few | TRBD2 | TRBJ2-3
TGTGCCAGTAGTATAGGGGTCACCGGGACAGGGGACCAGCCCCAGCATTTT | CASSIGVTGTGDQPQHF | TRBV19 | 17 | - | TRBD1 | TRBJ1-5
TGTGCCACCAGCAGATCGACCGGGGAACAAGAGACCCAGTACTTC | CATSRSTGEQETQYF | TRBV15 | 15 | - | - | TRBJ2-5
TGCGCCAGCAGCTTGGACCAGGATTCACCCCTCCACTTT | CASSLDQDSPLHF | TRBV5-1 | 13 | - | - | TRBJ1-6
TGTGCCAGTTCGGACAGACACCAAGAGACCCAGTACTTC | CASSDRHQETQYF | TRBV19 | 13 | - | - | TRBJ2-5
TGTGCCAGCAGCTTGGTAGGGCGGGCCGTCGGTGAGCAGTTCTTC | CASSLVGRAVGEQFF | TRBV5-6 | 15 | - | - | TRBJ2-1
TGTGCCAGCAGCCCGACAGGAATTAGCAATCAGCCCCAGCATTTT | CASSPTGISNQPQHF | TRBV5-5 | 15 | - | - | TRBJ1-5
TGTGCCACCAGCAGGGTACAGGGGGTTGGCTACACCTTC | CATSRVQGVGYTF | TRBV15 | 13 | - | TRBD1 | TRBJ1-2
TGTGCCAGCAGCTTAGAAGGGAGAGAGACCCAGTACTTC | CASSLEGRETQYF | TRBV11-1 | 13 | - | - | TRBJ2-5
TGTGCCAGCAGCTTAAGGCAGGGGGATGGAAACACCATATATTTT | CASSLRQGDGNTIYF | TRBV7-6 | 15 | - | TRBD1 | TRBJ1-3
TGTGCCTGGAGTGTACAGGGTTGGAATGAGCAGTTCTTC | CAWSVQGWNEQFF | TRBV30 | 13 | once | - | TRBJ2-1
TGTGCCAGCAGCCCGAACGCCGGGACAGGGTCCAAGTATGGGGAGCTGTTTTTT | CASSPNAGTGSKYGELFF | TRBV7-2 | 18 | - | TRBD1 | TRBJ2-2
TGTGCCAGCAGCTTAGGGGAGGTCAAAGGCACTGAAGCTTTCTTT | CASSLGEVKGTEAFF | TRBV7-9 | 15 | - | - | TRBJ1-1
TGTGCCAGCAGCCAAGCGCCAGGGGTAGATACGCAGTATTTT | CASSQAPGVDTQYF | TRBV4-2 | 14 | once | - | TRBJ2-3
TGTGCCAGCAGCCGAGCTACCTACGAGCAGTACTTC | CASSRATYEQYF | TRBV5-5 | 12 | - | - | TRBJ2-7
TGTGCCAGCAGCTTAGTCAGCGTTGAGCAGTTCTTC | CASSLVSVEQFF | TRBV11-2 | 12 | - | - | TRBJ2-1
TGTGCCAGCAGGGGACAGCCGAACACTGAAGCTTTCTTT | CASRGQPNTEAFF | TRBV6-5 | 13 | - | TRBD1 | TRBJ1-1
TGTGCCTGGAATGGGGGGACAGGGGGTCAGCCCCAGCATTTT | CAWNGGTGGQPQHF | TRBV30 | 14 | few | TRBD1 | TRBJ1-5
TGTGCCAGCAGCCAAGGGGGAAGCTCCTACAATGAGCAGTTCTTC | CASSQGGSSYNEQFF | TRBV7-2 | 15 | - | - | TRBJ2-1
TGTGCCAGCACCTTGCCCGGACAGGGGAATGAAAAACTGTTTTTT | CASTLPGQGNEKLFF | TRBV5-8 | 15 | - | TRBD1 | TRBJ1-4
TGTGCCAGCAGTGACCCACAGGGCAGGCATCAGCCCCAGCATTTT | CASSDPQGRHQPQHF | TRBV6-4 | 15 | once | - | TRBJ1-5